These 4 T cell receptor beta chains were all obtained from the same sample, sequenced in a study of cytomegalovirus exposure and HLA in healthy donors. The PCR used 60 Vbeta and 13 Jbeta primers. The data were produced by immunoSEQ multiplex PCR, yet TCRdb's version contains in-frame clones alone and is incomplete. This sample has 130,000 to 150,000 clones, with roughly 80% found just once. The sequenced material came from PBMCs. These receptors all come from a man aged 35 to 55 in good health and CMV-seropositive.

V is TRBV5-1 and J is TRBJ1-1, with a possible D match to TRBD1 (5 bases). The CDR3 is made up of 16 amino acids. V was shortened by 5 bases and J by 2 bases, with 19 bases between the two germline ends. Germline V gene data show CDR1 as SGHRS and CDR2 as YFSETQ. As DNA, the CDR3 is TGCGCCAGCAGGAGGACGACAGTACGGAGCAACACTGAAGCTTTCTTT. This sequence encodes CASRRTTVRSNTEAFF.

Relative to its sample, this clone is medium-sized. The chain is built from TRBV6-1 and TRBJ1-5; TRBD1 matches at 7 bases. The CDR3 consists of 15 residues. Trimming cost V 3 bases and J 3 bases; bases outside gene matches: 5. The germline CDR1 and CDR2 sequences are MNHNS and SASEGT. CDR3 nucleotides: TGTGCCAGCAGTGATTACAGGGGTAACAATCAGCCCCAGCATTTT. Protein sequence: CASSDYRGNNQPQHF.

The chain combines TRBV6-1 with TRBJ1-5; D gene unclear. The CDR3 is 15 amino acids. V shed 1 base and J shed 5 bases, with 12 bases lying between them. Germline values: CDR1 MNHNS, CDR2 SASEGT. CDR3 nucleotide sequence: TGTGCCAGCAGTGAAGGAGTGGGTGGAGATCAGCCCCAGCATTTT. Amino acid sequence: CASSEGVGGDQPQHF.

The chain is built from TRBV7-9 and TRBJ2-1; 9 bases are shared with TRBD2. Germline values: CDR1 SEHNR, CDR2 FQNEAQ (reference sequence). V dropped 2 bases and J dropped 3; count of bases not matched to a gene: 11. This CDR3 contains 18 residues. The CDR3 loop is CASSLLPSGVLDYNEQFF. Here the CDR3 DNA reads TGTGCCAGCAGCTTATTGCCTAGCGGGGTTCTTGACTACAATGAGCAGTTCTTC. Full variable domain (missing parts from reference TRBV7-9 and TRBJ2-1): DTGVSQNPRHKITKRGQNVTFRCDPISEHNRLYWYRQTLGQGPEFLTYFQNEAQLEKSRLLSDRFSAERPKGSFSTLEIQRTEQGDSAMYLCASSLLPSGVLDYNEQFFGPGTRLTVL.